A selection of T cell receptor beta chains follows, all from one sample in a study of graft-versus-host responses after intestinal transplantation. These receptors have no known antigen. Assay: immunoSEQ multiplex PCR; the TCRdb copy retains only in-frame clones and omits some. There are approximately 85,000 clones in the sample; just under 95% occur only once, and less than 1.5% lies in the top ten. The specimen comprised unstimulated CD8+ T cells sorted from spleen or lymph node cells, sampled before transplant. The receptors shown here come from a human donor who was the organ donor for an intestinal transplant. Each CDR3 is given with its conserved first and last residue. The D gene is left open where the match is weak. Size values are once, few and many counts, or a class for expanded clones, and some rows have none.

TGTGCCAGCAGGTGGACTAGCGGGGATACGCAGTATTTT CASRWTSGDTQYF TRBD2 TRBJ2-3 TRBV2 once 13
TGTGCCAGGGCAGGTTCTTTCTCTGGGGCCAACGTCCTGACTTTC CARAGSFSGANVLTF . TRBJ2-6 TRBV27 . 15
TGTGCCACCCGGGGGACAGTATCAGCCTACGAGCAGTACTTC CATRGTVSAYEQYF . TRBJ2-7 TRBV28 . 14
TGTGCCAGCAGCGTAGGTACAGGGGGGACACAGGCTACCTACAATGAGCAGTTCTTC CASSVGTGGTQATYNEQFF TRBD1 TRBJ2-1 TRBV9 . 19
TGTGCCAGCAGCCTACAGGGGGCTCGGTCACCCCTCCACTTT CASSLQGARSPLHF TRBD1 TRBJ1-6 TRBV9 . 14
TGTGCCAGTAGTTGGGGGGGGGTAATGAACACTGAAGCTTTCTTT CASSWGGVMNTEAFF . TRBJ1-1 TRBV19 . 15
TGTGCCTGGAGCGAAACGGGACTAGCGGGGGGCCACTACGAGCAGTACTTC CAWSETGLAGGHYEQYF TRBD2 TRBJ2-7 TRBV30 . 17
TGCGCCAGCAGCCAACCGGACAGGGCCAATGAGCAGTTCTTC CASSQPDRANEQFF TRBD1 TRBJ2-1 TRBV4-1 . 14
TGTGCCTGGAGTTGGGACAGCATGAACACTGAAGCTTTCTTT CAWSWDSMNTEAFF TRBD1 TRBJ1-1 TRBV30 once 14
TGCGCCAGTGGAATGGTGGGAGGGCCTTATGGGGGGCATGAGCAGTTCTTC CASGMVGGPYGGHEQFF . TRBJ2-1 TRBV4-3 . 17
TGCAGTGCTAGCGGGAGCGGGACCCAGTACTTC CSASGSGTQYF . TRBJ2-5 TRBV20-1 . 11
TGTGCCAGCAGTTTGTCACGCCCGGGGATAGCGTATGAGCAGTACTTC CASSLSRPGIAYEQYF . TRBJ2-7 TRBV27 . 16
TGTGCCAGCAGCTCGTCGATGGTCGGGGGGACCCAGTACTTC CASSSSMVGGTQYF . TRBJ2-5 TRBV5-6 . 14
TGCGCCAGCAGCTTGAGCGCCAGTTTACTCTCACCCCTCCACTTT CASSLSASLLSPLHF . TRBJ1-6 TRBV5-1 . 15
TGCGCCAGTGGGTTTGGGCAGAGATACAATGAGCAGTTCTTC CASGFGQRYNEQFF . TRBJ2-1 TRBV10-1 . 14
TGTGCCAGCAGTGCTAGCGGGGGGGGCCCTGGGGCCAACGTCCTGACTTTC CASSASGGGPGANVLTF TRBD2 TRBJ2-6 TRBV9 . 17
TGTGCCAGCAGCGTTGGGACAGGTTATACCGGGGAGCTGTTTTTT CASSVGTGYTGELFF TRBD1 TRBJ2-2 TRBV9 . 15
TGTGCCAGCAGTCAAACAGGGGGTTGGGAGACCCAGTACTTC CASSQTGGWETQYF TRBD1 TRBJ2-5 TRBV5-6 once 14
TGTGCCAGCAGAATACAGGGCGGGTACGAGCAGTACTTC CASRIQGGYEQYF . TRBJ2-7 TRBV27 . 13
TGTGCCAGTAGTATAGGTGCGGAGAACTACGAGCAGTACTTC CASSIGAENYEQYF . TRBJ2-7 TRBV19 . 14
TGTGCCAGCAGGAACAACAGCAATCAGCCCCAGCATTTT CASRNNSNQPQHF . TRBJ1-5 TRBV21-1 . 13
TGTGCCATCCTTAAAACGGGGAACACTGAAGCTTTCTTT CAILKTGNTEAFF . TRBJ1-1 TRBV10-3 . 13
TGTGCCGGCAGCTTCAGACAGGTGAACACCGGGGAGCTGTTTTTT CAGSFRQVNTGELFF . TRBJ2-2 TRBV5-1 . 15
TGCGCCAGCAGGATCGCCCTAGCGGAGGGGGAGACCCAGTACTTC CASRIALAEGETQYF TRBD2 TRBJ2-5 TRBV4-1 . 15
TGTGCCAGCAGCTGGTACCGTAGTACGCAGTATTTT CASSWYRSTQYF . TRBJ2-3 TRBV7-9 . 12
TGTGCCAGCAGTTTATATACACTAGCGGGGGGATCCACAGATACGCAGTATTTT CASSLYTLAGGSTDTQYF TRBD2 TRBJ2-3 TRBV27 . 18
TGTGCCAGCAGCTTAGTGCGGGGGCTGAACACTGAAGCTTTCTTT CASSLVRGLNTEAFF . TRBJ1-1 TRBV7-9 . 15
TGTGCCAGCAGCCCGGGGGTACGGACAGATACGCAGTATTTT CASSPGVRTDTQYF . TRBJ2-3 TRBV7-6 . 14
TGTGCCAGCAGTTTATCTCTGGGGATCGGGAGTACCTACGGGCAGTACTTC CASSLSLGIGSTYGQYF . TRBJ2-7 TRBV27 . 17
TGCGCCAGCAGCCAAGTAACAGGGATCCCATACAATGAGCAGTTCTTC CASSQVTGIPYNEQFF . TRBJ2-1 TRBV4-1 . 16
TGTGCCAGCAGCTCGGGACAGTCAAATTCACCCCTCCACTTT CASSSGQSNSPLHF TRBD1 TRBJ1-6 TRBV9 . 14
TGCGCCAGCAGCTTGGCGGTTTCCCCCTCCCCGGGGGATGAGCAGTTCTTC CASSLAVSPSPGDEQFF . TRBJ2-1 TRBV5-1 . 17
TGTGCCTGGGAGGCCGGCAGCTCCTATAATTCACCCCTCCACTTT CAWEAGSSYNSPLHF . TRBJ1-6 TRBV30 . 15
TGTGCCAGCAGCCCCGACTTGGCGGTTAGGACTGAAGCTTTCTTT CASSPDLAVRTEAFF . TRBJ1-1 TRBV11-2 . 15
TGTGCCAGCAGCCCCTCTTTGCGGGGAAACTCCTACGAGCAGTACTTC CASSPSLRGNSYEQYF . TRBJ2-7 TRBV7-8 . 16
TGCGCCAGCAGCTTGGGCGGGACAGGCGGACTGAACACTGAAGCTTTCTTT CASSLGGTGGLNTEAFF TRBD1 TRBJ1-1 TRBV5-1 . 17
TGTGCCACCGACAGGGGGATAGGTCTGGCCGAGCAGTACTTC CATDRGIGLAEQYF TRBD1 TRBJ2-7 TRBV6-1 . 14
TGTGCCTGGAGACAGGGTAATAGCAATCAGCCCCAGCATTTT CAWRQGNSNQPQHF . TRBJ1-5 TRBV30 . 14
TGTGCCAGCAGTACCTCGGCGGCCAGTAATGAAAAACTGTTTTTT CASSTSAASNEKLFF . TRBJ1-4 TRBV2 once 15
TGCGCCAGCAGCCCAGGGACTAGCCTTGGCCAAGAGACCCAGTACTTC CASSPGTSLGQETQYF TRBD2 TRBJ2-5 TRBV5-1 once 16
TGTGCCAGCAGCGCCCCTAGCGGGGGCCTACTCAATGAGCAGTTCTTC CASSAPSGGLLNEQFF TRBD2 TRBJ2-1 TRBV9 . 16
TGTGCCAGCAGCGTTTCGGCGGTAGCGGGGGTACCTAGCACAGATACGCAGTATTTT CASSVSAVAGVPSTDTQYF TRBD2 TRBJ2-3 TRBV9 . 19
TGTGCCAGCAGCAAGTCTAGCGGGGAGGACACCGGGGAGCTGTTTTTT CASSKSSGEDTGELFF . TRBJ2-2 TRBV21-1 . 16
TGTGCCAGCAGTGGAGCGGAAAGGGAGGGCTATAGCAATCAGCCCCAGCATTTT CASSGAEREGYSNQPQHF . TRBJ1-5 TRBV2 . 18
TGCGCCAGCAGCCAACAACAGGGGACCGGACAGCCCCAGCATTTT CASSQQQGTGQPQHF TRBD1 TRBJ1-5 TRBV4-3 . 15
TGTGCCAGCCGGGACAGTTGGCCTCAAGAGACCCAGTACTTC CASRDSWPQETQYF TRBD1 TRBJ2-5 TRBV27 . 14
TGTGCCACCCAAGGGGGGGGCCACTACGAGCAGTACTTC CATQGGGHYEQYF . TRBJ2-7 TRBV6-5 . 13
TGCGCCAGCAGCCAAGGGGATACTAGCGGGATACTCACAGATACGCAGTATTTT CASSQGDTSGILTDTQYF TRBD2 TRBJ2-3 TRBV4-1 . 18
TGCGCCAGCAGCCAAGTGCCTGGCCCCGCTGGCAAAAACATTCAGTACTTC CASSQVPGPAGKNIQYF . TRBJ2-4 TRBV4-1 . 17
TGTGCCAGTAGTATGGGAACACGGGGTAGCAATCAGCCCCAGCATTTT CASSMGTRGSNQPQHF . TRBJ1-5 TRBV19 . 16
TGTGCCAGCCGACCCCAGGGAGGCCTGAACACTGAAGCTTTCTTT CASRPQGGLNTEAFF . TRBJ1-1 TRBV27 . 15
TGCGCCAGCAGCTTCGAGGGGGCCGGGGAGCTGTTTTTT CASSFEGAGELFF . TRBJ2-2 TRBV5-1 . 13
TGTGCCAGCAGTACGGTGCTATACAATGAGCAGTTCTTC CASSTVLYNEQFF . TRBJ2-1 TRBV27 . 13
TGTGCCAGCAGGGGGGACAGGGTTAACTATGGCTACACCTTC CASRGDRVNYGYTF TRBD1 TRBJ1-2 TRBV28 . 14
TGTGCCAGCATAAGGTGGACAGAGAAACAAGAGACCCAGTACTTC CASIRWTEKQETQYF . TRBJ2-5 TRBV6-4 . 15